The 27 T cell receptor beta chains below come from one sample, sequenced in a study of T-cell reconstitution after alpha-beta-depleted transplantation in children. Unique molecular identifiers were used in preparing the TCRbeta library. TCRdb passed the PCR reads through MiXCR, listing each CDR3 protein once. This repertoire shows some 600,000 distinct CDR3 sequences, approximately 13% found once; its top ten account for 2.2%. The sequences come from PBMCs, mostly from graft donor cells, collected 360 days after TCRalphabeta/CD19-depleted stem cell transplant. The receptors derive from a male patient between 10 and 17 years old who had a stem cell transplant for acute myeloid leukemia, so the T cells may come from the graft donor.

This clonotype has only a few counts. The chain combines TRBV12-3 or TRBV12-4 with TRBJ2-7, with D perhaps TRBD1 (5 bases). CDR3 length: 15 amino acids. The V gene lost 1 base and the J gene lost 1 base, with 11 bases spanning the gap. CDR3 coding DNA: TGTGCCAGCAGTTTAGTGACAGTTTCGTCCTACGAGCAGTACTTC. Its translation is CASSLVTVSSYEQYF.

In this sample, this clonotype turned up a few times. This chain links TRBV28 with TRBJ1-3; a possible D gene is TRBD1 (6 bases). Germline V gives CDR1 MDHEN, CDR2 SYDVKM. The CDR3 totals 18 residues. Between the trimmed V and J ends, which lost 2 bases and 1 base, there was a span of 18 bases. CDR3 loop: CASSLEGGRTLSGNTIYF. The CDR3 region has the DNA TGTGCCAGCAGTTTAGAGGGGGGCCGAACTCTTTCTGGAAACACCATATATTTT.

The V call is TRBV28, the J call TRBJ1-2, with 8 bases lining up with TRBD1. This CDR3 contains 13 residues. Germline CDR1 reads MDHEN; CDR2 reads SYDVKM. With 4 bases clipped from V and 7 bases from J, the junction kept 5 bases outside the gene matches. The CDR3 DNA is TGTGCCAGCAGTTCTCGGACAGGGCTTGGCTACACCTTC. Protein: CASSSRTGLGYTF.

This clonotype was seen ten or more times. The DNA for the CDR3 is TGTGCCAGCAGCCCGGACCCTACAGGGGCCCCTAGGACCTTC. This gives the protein CASSPDPTGAPRTF. This chain joins TRBV7-3 and TRBJ1-2; 7 bases are shared with TRBD1. Trimming removed 5 bases from V and 14 bases from J; junction bases left unmatched: 17. CDR1 is SGHTA and CDR2 is FQGTGA in the germline V gene. The CDR3 sequence is 14 residues long.

This clonotype was counted ten times or more. This chain links TRBV4-3 with TRBJ2-3; possibly TRBD2 for D (6 bases). Germline CDR1 is LGHNA and CDR2 is YSLEER. This CDR3 comprises 14 residues. Trimming pared 1 base from V and 5 bases from J, leaving 10 bases between. The CDR3 region is CASSQVAGLDTQYF. DNA of the CDR3: TGCGCCAGCAGCCAAGTTGCGGGACTAGATACGCAGTATTTT.

The chain links TRBV28 to TRBJ2-3, with D unresolved. The ends were cut back, 4 bases at V and 8 bases at J, with 16 bases in the middle. The germline gives CDR1 MDHEN, CDR2 SYDVKM. The CDR3 covers 14 residues. The CDR3, as DNA: TGTGCCAGCAGTTCCTCCCTCCGCGAAGGTACGCAGTATTTT. Translation gives CASSSSLREGTQYF.

The chain joins TRBV14 to TRBJ2-1; D remains ambiguous. The CDR3 sequence is 15 residues long. V lost 0 bases and J 6 bases, leaving 12 bases between the germline ends. The germline V gene has CDR1 SGHDN and CDR2 FVKESK. The CDR3 loop is CASSQEGLAINEQFF. The CDR3 DNA is TGTGCCAGCAGCCAAGAGGGGTTAGCAATCAATGAGCAGTTCTTC.

The J gene is TRBJ2-7, the V gene TRBV9; 9 bases are shared with TRBD2. With V trimmed by 0 bases and J by 7 bases, 11 bases remained unmatched. The V gene's germline CDR1 is SGDLS and CDR2 YYNGEE. There are 16 residues in the CDR3. In DNA, the CDR3 is TGTGCCAGCAGCGTAGGCGGGAGGGCCCGTCCAGGAGAGCAGTACTTC. It codes for CASSVGGRARPGEQYF.

The genes are TRBV28 and TRBJ1-4; D is undetermined. Germline V lookup: CDR1 MDHEN, CDR2 SYDVKM. The CDR3 has 14 residues. V lost 4 bases, J lost 4 bases, and 10 bases lay in between. The CDR3 coding sequence is TGTGCCAGCAGTTCTCCGGTCGGTAATGAAAAACTGTTTTTT. It translates to CASSSPVGNEKLFF.

This clonotype was counted many times. The CDR3 here is CASSYGGSNEQFF. The CDR3 coding sequence is TGTGCCAGCAGTTACGGCGGGAGCAATGAGCAGTTCTTC. The chain recombines TRBV6-2 or TRBV6-3 with TRBJ2-1; 7 bases fit TRBD2. This CDR3 spans 13 amino acids. CDR1 is MNHEY, CDR2 SVGEGT, per germline. Trimming removed 2 bases from V and 6 bases from J; junction bases left unmatched: 1.

This clonotype has just a few counts. J is TRBJ2-4 and V is TRBV20-1; weak D call: TRBD2 (5 bases). Germline assignment: CDR1 DFQATT and CDR2 SNEGSKA (reference sequence). This CDR3 has 15 amino acids. V lost 1 base to trimming and J lost 7 bases, with 17 bases between them. CDR3 sequence reads: CSARAHFPGENIQYF. The CDR3 nucleotides are TGCAGTGCTAGAGCCCACTTTCCCGGGGAGAACATTCAGTACTTC.

This clonotype was observed at least ten times. The chain uses TRBV27 and TRBJ1-4; D is possibly TRBD1 (5 bases). The V end lost 6 bases, the J end lost 1 base, and 21 bases lay between the germline ends. The CDR3 runs 18 residues. The germline V gene encodes CDR1 MNHEY and CDR2 SMNVEV (reference sequence). The CDR3 DNA follows: TGTGCCAGCAGCCTAGTTCGCGGAGCGGGGGGAACTAATGAAAAACTGTTTTTT. Translated, it gives CASSLVRGAGGTNEKLFF.

The chain couples TRBV7-6 to TRBJ2-2, with D hard to call. This CDR3 is 16 amino acids long. Germline CDR1 is SGHVS and CDR2 is FNYEAQ. V was shortened by 2 bases and J by 4 bases, with 14 bases between the two germline ends. The chain's CDR3 is CASSLSPLRSTGELFF. The CDR3 DNA is TGTGCCAGCAGCTTATCCCCGCTCAGGAGCACCGGGGAGCTGTTTTTT. Based on the CDR3 plus reference TRBV7-6 and TRBJ2-2, the full variable domain is GAGVSQSPRYKVTKRGQDVALRCDPISGHVSLYWYRQALGQGPEFLTYFNYEAQQDKSGLPNDRFSAERPEGSISTLTIQRTEQRDSAMYRCASSLSPLRSTGELFFGEGSRLTVL.

This chain uses TRBV12-3 or TRBV12-4 with TRBJ2-5; 9 bases are a match to TRBD1. The length of the CDR3 is 14 residues. V was pared by 8 bases and J by 6 bases, with 10 bases of the junction left unmatched. CDR3 DNA: TGTGCCAGCGCTTTACAGGGGGCGCCAAAGACCCAGTACTTC. It specifies CASALQGAPKTQYF.

This clonotype showed up many times. The V gene is TRBV24-1, the J gene TRBJ2-2; D uncertain. Germline assignment: CDR1 KGHDR and CDR2 SFDVKD. This CDR3 is built from 16 residues. With 4 bases removed from V and 1 base from J, the gap between germline ends came to 12 bases. The DNA of the CDR3 is TGTGCCACCAGTGAATGGATACGAGGGAACACCGGGGAGCTGTTTTTT. This encodes CATSEWIRGNTGELFF.

This clonotype was picked up many times. The chain recombines TRBV4-2 with TRBJ2-7; possibly TRBD2 for D (5 bases). The CDR3 runs to 14 residues. Germline CDR1 LGHNA, CDR2 YNFKEQ. Trimming took off 4 bases at V and 0 bases at J, with 10 bases between the two ends. CDR3 nucleotides: TGTGCCAGCAGCCGGGAGAGGATCTCCTACGAGCAGTACTTC. Translated: CASSRERISYEQYF.

The chain couples TRBV27 to TRBJ2-7; 8 nucleotides line up with TRBD1. Germline V lookup: CDR1 MNHEY, CDR2 SMNVEV (reference sequence). The CDR3 is 14 residues long. V gave up 2 bases and J gave up 6 bases; unmatched junction bases: 6. The CDR3 spells CASSLEQTGVEQYF. CDR3 bases: TGTGCCAGCAGTTTAGAACAGACAGGGGTCGAGCAGTACTTC.

Many counts were recorded for this clonotype. The genes are TRBV5-1 and TRBJ2-1; the D gene could be TRBD1 or TRBD2 (5 bases each). CDR1 is SGHRS, CDR2 YFSETQ, per germline. The CDR3 runs 16 residues. Trimming took off 3 bases at V and 5 bases at J, with 18 bases between the two ends. CDR3 DNA sequence: TGCGCCAGCAGCTCTCCCCCGGGACGGGGAAACAATGAGCAGTTCTTC. This codes for CASSSPPGRGNNEQFF.

This clonotype showed up many times. The rearrangement links TRBV12-3 or TRBV12-4 to TRBJ2-7, with 7 bases matching TRBD1. This CDR3 region has 16 residues. V lost 5 bases, J lost 0 bases, and 10 bases stayed unmatched. The CDR3 nucleotides are TGTGCCAGCAGTGCCCGGGACAGTATTTTCTCCTACGAGCAGTACTTC. It yields the protein CASSARDSIFSYEQYF.

The sample holds many counts of this clonotype. The J gene is TRBJ1-2, the V gene TRBV21-1; TRBD1 reflects the table's D call only, with no check against the DNA. TRBV21-1 is described as a pseudogene. CDR3 length: 13 amino acids. CDR3 amino acids: CASPRGGQGGYTF. The CDR3 nucleotides are TGTGCCAGTCCACGGGGGGGACAAGGAGGCTACACCTTC.

This clonotype appeared a few times. The chain couples TRBV5-1 to TRBJ2-7; 14 bases agree with TRBD2. Trimming removed 4 bases from V and 2 bases from J; junction bases left unmatched: 8. Per the germline V gene, CDR1 is SGHRS and CDR2 is YFSETQ. The length of the CDR3 is 17 residues. The CDR3 coding sequence is TGCGCCAGCAGCCCGGGACTAGCGGGAGCACTCACCTACGAGCAGTACTTC. Translation: CASSPGLAGALTYEQYF.

This chain links TRBV12-3 or TRBV12-4 with TRBJ1-4; D might be TRBD1 (6 bases). Trimming pared 5 bases from V and 5 bases from J, leaving 15 bases between. The CDR3 runs to 15 residues. The CDR3 is CASSKQGKENEKLFF. In DNA form, the CDR3 reads TGTGCCAGCAGTAAACAGGGAAAAGAAAATGAAAAACTGTTTTTT.

This chain uses TRBV20-1 with TRBJ2-7, with D uncertain. CDR3 length: 11 amino acids. Germline V lookup: CDR1 DFQATT, CDR2 SNEGSKA (reference sequence). V dropped 5 bases and J dropped 6 bases, with 11 bases sitting between them. The CDR3 sequence: CSARDWPEQYF. CDR3 nucleotides: TGCAGTGCTCGTGACTGGCCCGAGCAGTACTTC.

This clonotype was observed at least ten times. This sequence joins TRBV5-1 and TRBJ2-1, with 13 positions matching TRBD2. The CDR3 extends over 18 amino acids. The germline gives CDR1 SGHRS, CDR2 YFSETQ. V gave up 0 bases and J gave up 4 bases; unmatched junction bases: 7. DNA of the CDR3: TGCGCCAGCAGCTTGGCGCAACTAGCGGGAGGGCCGTACAATGAGCAGTTCTTC. Amino acid sequence: CASSLAQLAGGPYNEQFF.

This clonotype occurred many times. The V and J genes are TRBV9 and TRBJ2-1; TRBD2 is a possible D gene (6 bases). This CDR3 has 16 amino acids. Germline CDR1 is SGDLS and CDR2 is YYNGEE. The germline V and J ends were trimmed by 0 bases and 7 bases, with 17 bases remaining between them. The CDR3 nucleotides are TGTGCCAGCAGCGTAGACCCCCGGGAGCCTCGAAATGAGCAGTTCTTC. This sequence encodes CASSVDPREPRNEQFF.

The chain is built from TRBV5-6 and TRBJ2-7, with 7 bases aligning to TRBD2. This CDR3 is built from 15 residues. V was pared by 0 bases and J by 3 bases, with 6 bases of the junction left unmatched. The germline V gene has CDR1 SGHDT and CDR2 YYEEEE. CDR3 sequence (DNA): TGTGCCAGCAGCTTGGCCCCGGGGGGTGACTACGAGCAGTACTTC. It is translated as CASSLAPGGDYEQYF.

The chain employs TRBV7-3 and TRBJ2-3; 9 nucleotides align to TRBD2. From germline, CDR1 is SGHTA and CDR2 FQGTGA. Losses at the gene ends were 3 bases for V and 1 base for J; bases not matched to a gene: 11. This CDR3 comprises 18 residues. The CDR3 is CASSLGAFIAGGTDTQYF. The DNA for the CDR3 is TGTGCCAGCAGCTTGGGCGCCTTTATAGCGGGAGGCACAGATACGCAGTATTTT.